These T cell receptor beta chains were read from a single sample in a study of CD8+ T cells in alopecia areata. Sequencing used immunoSEQ multiplex PCR; TCRdb keeps in-frame clones, though not all of them. Seen here are some 99,000 clones, roughly 47% observed once, and the top ten hold about 0.79%. Sequencing used CD4+ T cells sorted from blood. The receptor set was obtained from a human donor with alopecia areata. Each CDR3 is given with its conserved first and last residue. A D gene is named only where the DNA matches it firmly. Size tells how often a clone was seen (once, few, many) or the class of an expanded clone, and some rows leave it out.

cdr3_aa: CASSYDGNSPLHF; cdr3_nt: TGTGCCAGCAGTTACGACGGAAATTCACCCCTCCACTTT; cdr3_length: 13; clone_size: -; v_call: TRBV6-5; d_call: -; j_call: TRBJ1-6
cdr3_aa: CASSPGGLRTDTQYF; cdr3_nt: TGTGCCAGTAGCCCGGGGGGGCTGCGCACAGATACGCAGTATTTT; cdr3_length: 15; clone_size: few; v_call: TRBV19; d_call: TRBD2; j_call: TRBJ2-3
cdr3_aa: CASSTGLAGASETQYF; cdr3_nt: TGTGCCAGCAGCACCGGACTAGCGGGGGCGTCGGAGACCCAGTACTTC; cdr3_length: 16; clone_size: few; v_call: TRBV7-2; d_call: TRBD2; j_call: TRBJ2-5
cdr3_aa: CASSHGTGKTDTQYF; cdr3_nt: TGTGCCAGCAGTCACGGGACAGGGAAGACAGATACGCAGTATTTT; cdr3_length: 15; clone_size: few; v_call: TRBV28; d_call: TRBD1; j_call: TRBJ2-3
cdr3_aa: CASSPSKGGSPETQYF; cdr3_nt: TGTGCCAGCAGCCCCTCTAAGGGGGGGTCTCCCGAGACCCAGTACTTC; cdr3_length: 16; clone_size: once; v_call: TRBV9; d_call: -; j_call: TRBJ2-5
cdr3_aa: CASSKVASGSETQYF; cdr3_nt: -; cdr3_length: 15; clone_size: few; v_call: TRBV21-1; d_call: -; j_call: TRBJ2-5
cdr3_aa: CATSRSSAYEQYF; cdr3_nt: TGTGCCACCAGCAGATCGTCGGCCTACGAGCAGTACTTC; cdr3_length: 13; clone_size: -; v_call: TRBV15; d_call: -; j_call: TRBJ2-7
cdr3_aa: CSVPGVAGGIRDTQYF; cdr3_nt: TGCAGCGTCCCCGGTGTGGCGGGAGGGATCCGGGATACGCAGTATTTT; cdr3_length: 16; clone_size: few; v_call: TRBV29-1; d_call: TRBD2; j_call: TRBJ2-3
cdr3_aa: CASSPLTNTDTQYF; cdr3_nt: TGTGCCAGCAGCCCCCTAACAAACACAGATACGCAGTATTTT; cdr3_length: 14; clone_size: few; v_call: TRBV11-2; d_call: -; j_call: TRBJ2-3
cdr3_aa: CSARDIETQYF; cdr3_nt: TGCAGTGCTAGAGATATAGAGACCCAGTACTTC; cdr3_length: 11; clone_size: few; v_call: TRBV20-1; d_call: -; j_call: TRBJ2-5
cdr3_aa: CAWSSTGRMNIQYF; cdr3_nt: TGTGCCTGGAGTTCGACAGGGCGGATGAACATTCAGTACTTC; cdr3_length: 14; clone_size: few; v_call: TRBV30; d_call: TRBD1; j_call: TRBJ2-4
cdr3_aa: CASRPGTQETQYF; cdr3_nt: TGCGCCAGCAGACCGGGGACCCAAGAGACCCAGTACTTC; cdr3_length: 13; clone_size: -; v_call: TRBV5-1; d_call: -; j_call: TRBJ2-5
cdr3_aa: CASSPPGPQTYEQYF; cdr3_nt: TGTGCCAGCTCACCACCGGGACCCCAAACCTACGAGCAGTACTTC; cdr3_length: 15; clone_size: few; v_call: TRBV18; d_call: -; j_call: TRBJ2-7
cdr3_aa: CASSQGQGHTQYF; cdr3_nt: TGCGCCAGCAGCCAAGGACAGGGCCATACGCAGTATTTT; cdr3_length: 13; clone_size: -; v_call: TRBV4-1; d_call: TRBD1; j_call: TRBJ2-3
cdr3_aa: CAWRLGSPYEQYF; cdr3_nt: TGTGCCTGGAGATTGGGCAGTCCCTACGAGCAGTACTTC; cdr3_length: 13; clone_size: -; v_call: TRBV30; d_call: -; j_call: TRBJ2-7
cdr3_aa: CASSRAFRETQYF; cdr3_nt: TGCGCCAGCAGCCGAGCTTTTAGGGAGACCCAGTACTTC; cdr3_length: 13; clone_size: -; v_call: TRBV4-1; d_call: -; j_call: TRBJ2-5
cdr3_aa: CSAGLAEEQYF; cdr3_nt: TGCAGCGCGGGACTAGCGGAGGAGCAGTACTTC; cdr3_length: 11; clone_size: few; v_call: TRBV29-1; d_call: TRBD2; j_call: TRBJ2-7
cdr3_aa: CASSYPKEGAETQYF; cdr3_nt: TGTGCCAGCAGTTACCCCAAGGAAGGGGCAGAGACCCAGTACTTC; cdr3_length: 15; clone_size: -; v_call: TRBV6-5; d_call: -; j_call: TRBJ2-5
cdr3_aa: CASSLGQRWETQYF; cdr3_nt: TGTGCCAGCAGCTTAGGACAGAGGTGGGAGACCCAGTACTTC; cdr3_length: 14; clone_size: -; v_call: TRBV11-2; d_call: -; j_call: TRBJ2-5
cdr3_aa: CASRARGSSYEQYF; cdr3_nt: TGTGCCAGCAGAGCCAGGGGGAGCTCCTACGAGCAGTACTTC; cdr3_length: 14; clone_size: -; v_call: TRBV28; d_call: TRBD1; j_call: TRBJ2-7
cdr3_aa: CSVSDRGAEAFF; cdr3_nt: TGCAGCGTGTCGGACAGGGGTGCTGAAGCTTTCTTT; cdr3_length: 12; clone_size: few; v_call: TRBV29-1; d_call: TRBD1; j_call: TRBJ1-1
cdr3_aa: CSVVETDRGSRAFF; cdr3_nt: TGCAGCGTTGTTGAGACGGACAGGGGTTCGCGAGCTTTCTTT; cdr3_length: 14; clone_size: -; v_call: TRBV29-1; d_call: TRBD1; j_call: TRBJ1-1
cdr3_aa: CASSSRDSPLHF; cdr3_nt: TGTGCCAGCAGCTCTCGGGATTCACCCCTCCACTTT; cdr3_length: 12; clone_size: few; v_call: TRBV9; d_call: -; j_call: TRBJ1-6
cdr3_aa: CASFQEPYGYTF; cdr3_nt: TGTGCCAGCTTTCAGGAGCCCTATGGCTACACCTTC; cdr3_length: 12; clone_size: -; v_call: TRBV6-5; d_call: -; j_call: TRBJ1-2
cdr3_aa: CARCDQPQHF; cdr3_nt: TGCGCCAGATGTGATCAGCCCCAGCATTTT; cdr3_length: 10; clone_size: -; v_call: TRBV23-1; d_call: -; j_call: TRBJ1-5
cdr3_aa: CASSRRDASSGEQYF; cdr3_nt: TGTGCCAGTAGCCGCCGGGACGCATCCTCAGGCGAGCAGTACTTC; cdr3_length: 15; clone_size: few; v_call: TRBV19; d_call: -; j_call: TRBJ2-7
cdr3_aa: CASSYLADTDTQYF; cdr3_nt: TGCGCCAGCAGCTATCTAGCGGACACAGATACGCAGTATTTT; cdr3_length: 14; clone_size: few; v_call: TRBV5-1; d_call: TRBD2; j_call: TRBJ2-3
cdr3_aa: CASSLEGYEQYF; cdr3_nt: TGCGCCAGCAGCTTGGAGGGGTACGAGCAGTACTTC; cdr3_length: 12; clone_size: -; v_call: TRBV5-1; d_call: -; j_call: TRBJ2-7
cdr3_aa: CASSLALGSGGTEAFF; cdr3_nt: TGTGCCAGCAGCTTGGCTCTAGGGAGTGGGGGAACTGAAGCTTTCTTT; cdr3_length: 16; clone_size: -; v_call: TRBV5-6; d_call: -; j_call: TRBJ1-1
cdr3_aa: CASSSTTGNTEAFF; cdr3_nt: TGTGCCAGCAGCTCCACGACAGGGAACACTGAAGCTTTCTTT; cdr3_length: 14; clone_size: -; v_call: TRBV7-9; d_call: -; j_call: TRBJ1-1
cdr3_aa: CASSVGVASSTDTQYF; cdr3_nt: TGTGCCAGCAGCGTAGGGGTAGCTTCTAGCACAGATACGCAGTATTTT; cdr3_length: 16; clone_size: -; v_call: TRBV9; d_call: -; j_call: TRBJ2-3
cdr3_aa: CASSVGPPYNSPLHF; cdr3_nt: TGTGCCAGCAGCGTAGGCCCACCCTATAATTCACCCCTCCACTTT; cdr3_length: 15; clone_size: -; v_call: TRBV9; d_call: -; j_call: TRBJ1-6
cdr3_aa: CASSRRTSGRETQYF; cdr3_nt: TGTGCCAGCAGTCGTCGGACTAGCGGGAGGGAGACCCAGTACTTC; cdr3_length: 15; clone_size: few; v_call: TRBV28; d_call: TRBD2; j_call: TRBJ2-5
cdr3_aa: CSASGVVGTEAFF; cdr3_nt: TGCAGCGCGTCCGGAGTCGTGGGAACTGAAGCTTTCTTT; cdr3_length: 13; clone_size: few; v_call: TRBV29-1; d_call: -; j_call: TRBJ1-1
cdr3_aa: CSVAGMRTEAFF; cdr3_nt: TGCAGCGTCGCAGGGATGCGAACTGAAGCTTTCTTT; cdr3_length: 12; clone_size: few; v_call: TRBV29-1; d_call: -; j_call: TRBJ1-1
cdr3_aa: CASSLGLDRGYEQFF; cdr3_nt: TGTGCCAGCAGCCTGGGACTAGACAGAGGCTATGAGCAGTTCTTC; cdr3_length: 15; clone_size: -; v_call: TRBV7-9; d_call: TRBD2; j_call: TRBJ2-1
cdr3_aa: CAWSVKTGPDAQYF; cdr3_nt: TGTGCCTGGAGTGTCAAGACAGGGCCCGATGCCCAGTACTTC; cdr3_length: 14; clone_size: -; v_call: TRBV30; d_call: TRBD1; j_call: TRBJ2-5
cdr3_aa: CASRPESTEAFF; cdr3_nt: TGTGCCAGCAGGCCGGAATCCACTGAAGCTTTCTTT; cdr3_length: 12; clone_size: few; v_call: TRBV28; d_call: -; j_call: TRBJ1-1
cdr3_aa: CSVGGGVGTEAFF; cdr3_nt: TGCAGCGTTGGTGGGGGTGTAGGGACTGAAGCTTTCTTT; cdr3_length: 13; clone_size: -; v_call: TRBV29-1; d_call: -; j_call: TRBJ1-1
cdr3_aa: CASSLTVGNEQFF; cdr3_nt: TGTGCCAGCAGCCTGACAGTAGGGAATGAGCAGTTCTTC; cdr3_length: 13; clone_size: -; v_call: TRBV11-2; d_call: -; j_call: TRBJ2-1
cdr3_aa: CAGSQGRAGELFF; cdr3_nt: TGTGCCGGATCCCAGGGGAGGGCCGGGGAGCTGTTTTTT; cdr3_length: 13; clone_size: -; v_call: TRBV30; d_call: -; j_call: TRBJ2-2
cdr3_aa: CSVEGLAGVEQYF; cdr3_nt: TGCAGCGTTGAGGGACTAGCGGGGGTCGAGCAGTACTTC; cdr3_length: 13; clone_size: few; v_call: TRBV29-1; d_call: TRBD2; j_call: TRBJ2-7
cdr3_aa: CASSTLQGAPLHF; cdr3_nt: TGTGCCAGCAGCACCCTACAGGGCGCACCCCTCCACTTT; cdr3_length: 13; clone_size: -; v_call: TRBV13; d_call: -; j_call: TRBJ1-6